This passage covers 18 T cell receptor beta chains from one sample sequenced in a study of cytomegalovirus exposure and HLA in healthy donors. This table comes from immunoSEQ multiplex PCR, and its TCRdb copy is limited to in-frame clones, with some not included. The sample shows some 130,000 clones, 82% of them seen only once. Specimen: PBMCs. These receptors all come from a man in his thirties or forties in good health and CMV-seropositive.

V gene TRBV18 combines with J gene TRBJ2-6; the match to TRBD2 covers 7 bases. The V and J ends lost 3 bases and 0 bases, in that order; junction bases with no gene match: 5. The CDR3 runs 17 residues. Germline CDR1 reads KGHSH; CDR2 reads LQKENI. CDR3 loop: CASSPSTGGSGANVLTF. The CDR3 bases are TGTGCCAGCTCACCGTCGACGGGGGGCTCTGGGGCCAACGTCCTGACTTTC.

J is TRBJ2-1 and V is TRBV9; the match to TRBD2 covers 12 bases. J was trimmed by 7 bases and V by 0 bases; bases with no gene match: 2. The germline V gene has CDR1 SGDLS and CDR2 YYNGEE. This CDR3 is 15 amino acids long. CDR3 DNA: TGTGCCAGCAGCGTAGCTAGCGGGGGGGGTAATGAGCAGTTCTTC. Amino acid sequence: CASSVASGGGNEQFF.

V usage is TRBV5-6 and J usage is TRBJ2-5; tentatively, D is TRBD1 (6 bases). Trimming took off 1 base at V and 1 base at J, with 17 bases between the two ends. CDR1 is SGHDT, CDR2 YYEEEE, per germline. The CDR3 loop spans 17 amino acids. The DNA of the CDR3 is TGTGCCAGCAGCTTGTCCCTTTTGGACAGCCTCCAAGAGACCCAGTACTTC. This encodes CASSLSLLDSLQETQYF.

V gene TRBV7-3 combines with J gene TRBJ2-7; D is perhaps TRBD2 (6 bases). Trimming removed 3 bases at V and 3 bases at J, with 12 bases between. There are 14 residues in the CDR3. Germline assignment: CDR1 SGHTA and CDR2 FQGTGA. The chain's CDR3 is CASSLGGRDYEQYF. The DNA of the CDR3 is TGTGCCAGCAGCTTGGGGGGAAGGGACTACGAGCAGTACTTC.

This clone is a singleton in its sample. The chain employs TRBV5-3 and TRBJ1-1, with a tentative D call TRBD1 (6 bases). TRBV5-3 is an ORF, and what it does is uncertain. The V gene lost 4 bases and the J gene lost 5 bases, with 9 bases spanning the gap. This CDR3 spans 12 amino acids. The CDR3 protein is CARSVTGTEAFF. The CDR3 DNA reads as TGTGCCAGAAGCGTGACAGGAACTGAAGCTTTCTTT.

The rearrangement joins TRBV6-5 to TRBJ2-7, with D uncertain. Germline V gene lookup returns CDR1 MNHEY and CDR2 SVGAGI. Trimming removed 5 bases from V and 1 base from J, with 3 bases in between. The CDR3 totals 11 residues. CDR3 nucleotide sequence: TGTGCCAGCAGTCCGTCCTACGAGCAGTACTTC. Amino acids: CASSPSYEQYF.

The chain employs TRBV27 and TRBJ2-5; 7 positions match TRBD1. V was clipped by 6 bases and J by 5 bases; unmatched bases: 9. Germline CDR1 is MNHEY and CDR2 is SMNVEV (reference sequence). There are 14 residues in the CDR3. In DNA form, the CDR3 reads TGTGCCAGCAGGCCATCGACAGGGATCGAGACCCAGTACTTC. It translates to CASRPSTGIETQYF.

CDR3 sequence reads: CASSFRTVANTEAFF. DNA for the CDR3: TGCGCCAGCAGCTTCCGGACAGTCGCTAACACTGAAGCTTTCTTT. This chain uses TRBV5-1 with TRBJ1-1; D might be TRBD1 (6 bases). This CDR3 contains 15 residues. The V end was cut by 2 bases, the J end by 2 bases, with 13 bases between. The germline gives CDR1 SGHRS, CDR2 YFSETQ.

CDR3 sequence (DNA): TGCAGCGTTGAAGTGGCTAGCCCAGATACGCAGTATTTT. This sequence encodes CSVEVASPDTQYF. The genes are TRBV29-1 and TRBJ2-3; D is possibly TRBD2 (5 bases). The CDR3 is 13 amino acids. Trimming removed 1 base at V and 4 bases at J, with 9 bases between. The germline gives CDR1 SQVTM, CDR2 ANQGSEA.

The chain carries TRBV27 and TRBJ1-2; D not certain. The CDR3 loop spans 12 amino acids. Trimming cost V 3 bases and J 10 bases, with 12 bases left between them. Germline CDR1 and CDR2: MNHEY and SMNVEV (reference sequence). The CDR3 DNA is TGTGCCAGCAGTTTTGGGTTCGGGAACTACACCTTC. This translates into CASSFGFGNYTF.

In this sample, this clone turned up once. The chain combines TRBV19 with TRBJ2-1; D is unresolved. V lost 0 bases, J lost 6 bases, and 9 bases lay in between. Germline lookup yields CDR1 LNHDA and CDR2 SQIVND (reference sequence). The CDR3 is made up of 14 amino acids. The chain's CDR3 is CASSIEEPTNEQFF. CDR3 nucleotides: TGTGCCAGTAGTATAGAGGAGCCGACCAATGAGCAGTTCTTC.

The chain links TRBV7-3 to TRBJ2-5; the match to TRBD2 covers 11 bases. Germline V gene data show CDR1 as SGHTA and CDR2 as FQGTGA. V gave up 6 bases and J gave up 4 bases; unmatched junction bases: 13. The length of the CDR3 is 17 residues. CDR3: CASSPGYSGGAGETQYF. In DNA, the CDR3 is TGTGCCAGCAGTCCTGGATATAGCGGGGGGGCGGGAGAGACCCAGTACTTC.

This clone was counted between two and nine times. The chain carries TRBV7-9 and TRBJ1-1; D possibly corresponds to TRBD1 (5 bases). V dropped 1 base and J dropped 3 bases, with 9 bases sitting between them. Germline V gene data show CDR1 as SEHNR and CDR2 as FQNEAQ (reference sequence). CDR3 length: 14 residues. CDR3 residues: CASSLVGGDTEAFF. The DNA for the CDR3 is TGTGCCAGCAGCTTAGTTGGGGGGGACACTGAAGCTTTCTTT.

The chain combines TRBV18 with TRBJ2-1; D is perhaps TRBD2 (6 bases). The CDR3 has 16 residues. Per the germline V gene, CDR1 is KGHSH and CDR2 is LQKENI. V dropped 0 bases and J dropped 2 bases, with 11 bases sitting between them. The chain's CDR3 is CASSPPGLIPYNEQFF. The CDR3 region has the DNA TGTGCCAGCTCACCACCGGGACTTATACCCTACAATGAGCAGTTCTTC.

The V call is TRBV4-1, the J call TRBJ1-3; D is unresolved. Trimming shortened V by 0 bases and J by 0 bases, and 6 bases separated the two germline ends. Germline CDR1 MGHRA, CDR2 YSYEKL. This CDR3 is 15 amino acids long. The CDR3 reads CASSQEGSSGNTIYF. Written as DNA, the CDR3 is TGCGCCAGCAGCCAAGAGGGGAGCTCTGGAAACACCATATATTTT.

The CDR3 region is CASSGGGKRQETQYF. The CDR3 nucleotides read TGTGCCAGCAGTGGGGGGGGGAAACGACAAGAGACCCAGTACTTC. The V and J genes are TRBV2 and TRBJ2-5, with 7 nucleotides matching TRBD2. V trimming: 4 bases; J trimming: 2 bases; junction bases outside the gene matches: 7. Germline V lookup: CDR1 SNHLY, CDR2 FYNNEI. The CDR3 length is 15 residues.

CDR3 sequence: CASVEETNTEAFF. The CDR3 nucleotides read TGTGCCAGTGTGGAGGAGACGAACACTGAAGCTTTCTTT. The chain links TRBV2 to TRBJ1-1; D not resolved. Germline CDR1 is SNHLY and CDR2 is FYNNEI. This CDR3 spans 13 amino acids. Trimming removed 9 bases from V and 1 base from J, with 12 bases in between.

The chain recombines TRBV2 with TRBJ1-4; TRBD1 aligns across 7 bases. The CDR3 length is 12 residues. With 7 bases clipped from V and 8 bases from J, the junction kept 4 bases outside the gene matches. CDR1 is SNHLY, CDR2 FYNNEI, per germline. CDR3 sequence (DNA): TGTGCCAGCACCAGGGGGAAGGAAAAACTGTTTTTT. This encodes CASTRGKEKLFF.